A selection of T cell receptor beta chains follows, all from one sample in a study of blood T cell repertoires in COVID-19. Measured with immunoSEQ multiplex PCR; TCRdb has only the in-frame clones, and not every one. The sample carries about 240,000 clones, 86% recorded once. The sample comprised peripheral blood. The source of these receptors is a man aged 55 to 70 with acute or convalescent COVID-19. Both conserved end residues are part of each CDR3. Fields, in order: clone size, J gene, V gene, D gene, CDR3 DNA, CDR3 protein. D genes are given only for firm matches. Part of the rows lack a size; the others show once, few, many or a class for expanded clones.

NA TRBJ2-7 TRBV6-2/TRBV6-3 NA TGTGCCAGCAGTTACCGGTTGAGCGCAACCTCCTACGAGCAGTACTTC CASSYRLSATSYEQYF
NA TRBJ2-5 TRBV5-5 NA TGTGCCAGCAGCTCCCTGGACAGACAAGAGACCCAGTACTTC CASSSLDRQETQYF
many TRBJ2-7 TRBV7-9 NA TGTGCCAGCAGCTCCCAAACTCCAATCGGGACTGAGCAGTACTTC CASSSQTPIGTEQYF
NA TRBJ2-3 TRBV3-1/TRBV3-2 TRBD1 TGTGCCAGCAGCCAAAACACAGGGGGCGCCACAGATACGCAGTATTTT CASSQNTGGATDTQYF
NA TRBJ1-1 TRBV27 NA TGTGCCAGCAGACCCCACAGCAGGAACACTGAAGCTTTCTTT CASRPHSRNTEAFF
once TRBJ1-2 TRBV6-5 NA TGTGCCAGCAGTTACTTTACTAACTATGGCTACACCTTC CASSYFTNYGYTF
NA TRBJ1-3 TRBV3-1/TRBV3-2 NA TGTGCCAGCAGCCAAGGGGGACACACTCACCTCTCTGGAAACACCATATATTTT CASSQGGHTHLSGNTIYF
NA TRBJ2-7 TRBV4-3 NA TGCGCCAGCAGCCAAACAGGGTCCCGGGCCTCCTACGAGCAGTACTTC CASSQTGSRASYEQYF
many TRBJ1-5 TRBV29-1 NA TGCAGCGCCGACGGGGTTACGGATAGCAATCAGCCCCAGCATTTT CSADGVTDSNQPQHF
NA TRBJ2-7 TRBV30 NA TGTGCCTGGATGCGTCCCCCCTCCTACGAGCAGTACTTC CAWMRPPSYEQYF